The present entry profiles one T cell receptor (beta chain) with its context. J gave up 4 bases and V 1 base, and 18 bases lay outside the gene matches. Germline CDR1 ENHRY, CDR2 SYGVKD. The length of the CDR3 is 20 residues. The data were taken from a study of control samples from healthy donors and cancer patients. Sequencing was performed with immunoSEQ multiplex PCR; in TCRdb, only in-frame clones are kept and a portion is missing. The data contain 90,000 or so clones, over 80% of them singletons. Sequencing input: blood. This sequence joins TRBV10-3 and TRBJ2-1; 8 bases match TRBD1. The sequence came from a man between 25 and 39 years old in good health. The CDR3 loop reads CAISEWGQDPESGAYNEQFF. The CDR3 bases are TGTGCCATCAGTGAGTGGGGACAGGACCCCGAGAGCGGAGCTTACAATGAGCAGTTCTTC.